This TCR beta chain was observed in a study of CD8 T cells in ankylosing spondylitis. As to this clonotype: What it binds is not known.

V was shortened by 2 bases and J by 5 bases, with 10 bases between the two germline ends. CDR3 length: 13 residues. Germline V CDR1 and CDR2: SQVTM, ANQGSEA. Findings and caveats of the study: Earlier studies detected some motif variants in reactive arthritis synovial fluid and blood. Seemingly distinctive of ankylosing spondylitis blood was a TCR beta motif formed by eight highly homologous variants. Researchers reportedly found disease-linked clones significantly enriched in matched ankylosing spondylitis synovial fluid.

Molecular-barcoded quantitative 5'-RACE produced these TCR beta libraries. TCRdb analysed the 5' RACE reads with MiXCR anew, one entry per CDR3 protein. The data contain over 200,000 distinct CDR3 sequences, approximately 10% of them seen just once; the ten biggest clones take up 20% to 25%. This clonotype was sampled from a male donor with ankylosing spondylitis or in good health (not recorded which). The gene calls are TRBV29-1 and TRBJ1-5; D perhaps matches TRBD1 (6 bases). The source material was blood, either unsorted or a sorted T cell fraction (not recorded which). The CDR3: CSVELSGDQPQHF. CDR3 sequence (DNA): TGCAGCGTTGAACTATCAGGGGATCAGCCCCAGCATTTT.